Sequencing of this T cell receptor beta chain was carried out in a study of tumor-infiltrating lymphocytes in primary liver carcinoma (dated by TCRdb to the late 2010s). Study-wide context: Surgical resection was performed in China between 2015 and 2016 on about 5 patients with histopathologically diagnosed primary liver carcinoma. Of the five patients (three men and two women, aged 30 to 69 years), four had hepatocellular carcinoma and one had combined HCC and intrahepatic cholangiocarcinoma. The five patients had tumors of stage T1-T3 N0M0, with maximum diameters ranging from roughly 4.2 to 11 cm. Samples yielded roughly 3.5 to 7.13 million productive TCRbeta reads; read depth did not differ significantly between tissue types. For each liver tumor, the study sampled five regions along with adjacent normal tissue and blood, and applied TCRbeta repertoire sequencing, expression microarrays and whole-exome sequencing. A total of about 35 specimens from 5 patients underwent TCRbeta repertoire sequencing, comprising 25 tumor regions, 5 adjacent noncancerous liver tissues and 5 peripheral blood samples. Technical replicate repertoires showed high reproducibility, with mean shared-clone rates approximately 0.87 and correlation coefficients above 0.95.

Using a constant-region primer and ProtoScript II reverse transcriptase, TCRbeta-specific cDNA was reverse-transcribed from approximately 0.55 ug total RNA. TCRbeta libraries were built with three nested multiplex PCR rounds, a slightly modified ARM-PCR procedure. Multiplex TRBV1-TRBV30 forward primers and a Cbeta reverse primer were used in the first two PCR rounds, each of which was run for 9 to 11 cycles. Sample barcodes and Illumina adapters were added in a final 25-cycle PCR with Deep VentR polymerase. Before sequencing, amplicons of 200-500 bp were purified from gel using a QIAquick gel extraction kit. An Illumina HiSeq 2500 was used to sequence the TCRbeta amplicons, generating 250-bp paired-end reads. In the paper's pipeline: To recover full CDR3 sequences, reads were quality-trimmed using Trimmomatic v0.33 and paired reads were then merged using FLASH v1.2.11. V, D and J germline segments were assigned to the rearranged TCRbeta sequences by MiGEC v1.2.1b. Clonotype statistics, along with Shannon-Wiener diversity indices, were calculated using VDJtools v1.0.0. To cut down on sampling bias, every analysis after diversity analysis relied on just the 250 most abundant clonotypes from each sample. The raw public data were reprocessed by TCRdb itself: fastp quality trimming at Q25, MiXCR clonotype calling, in-frame beta chains only. Rows are unified per CDR3 protein, each entry keeping the most common DNA and genes. It is TCRdb's table, rather than the study itself, that gives the V and J calls and clone size. The sample table holds roughly 180,000 distinct CDR3 sequences, of which about 55% were seen once. In total, the top ten clones hold around three quarters of the sample.

What the authors observed across the whole study: Consistent with antigen-driven expansion, pairs of tumor regions showed higher repertoire overlap (mean approximately 35%) than either tumor-adjacent pairs (about 17%) or tumor-blood pairs (around 14%). Bulk unsorted samples precluded comparing CD4+ and CD8+ T cell repertoires. Only the TCR beta chain was sequenced, which likely underestimates true repertoire diversity because unpaired alpha chains were not captured. A significantly larger repertoire fraction was made up by the top 250 clones in tumors than in blood (p = 0.039). Only five patients were included in the study, and the authors note that the findings should be validated in a larger study.

Blood RNA was extracted from unsorted whole blood using TRIzol reagent, and germline DNA was obtained with the DNeasy Blood & Tissue kit. Chronic HBV infection was present in the patients, and the patients were treatment-naive at sampling. Before surgery, about 3.9 milliliters of peripheral blood were drawn into K2EDTA tubes. With regard to this clonotype: It lacks a known antigen. Base qualities are missing; no much larger clone stands one base away.

V is clipped by 0 bases and J by 2 bases, and the sequence between their germline boundaries is 10 bases long. The CDR1 and CDR2 encoded by the germline V gene are MGHRA and YSYEKL. Its CDR3 holds 15 amino acids, cysteine through phenylalanine. CDR3 DNA only is kept here, 45 bases in frame from base 1. The sequenced sample consisted of peripheral blood. The receptor was isolated from a man aged 40-50 years with primary liver carcinoma and hepatitis B virus infection. The chain is made from TRBV4-1 and TRBJ2-5; the D segment could be TRBD2, given 6 matching bases. DNA sequence: TGCGCCAGCAGCCAAGATATGGGGAGGCAAGAGACCCAGTACTTC. Its amino acids are CASSQDMGRQETQYF.